This T cell receptor (beta chain) came from a study of breast tumors, draining lymph nodes, adjacent tissues (dated by TCRdb to about 2016). About the investigation overall: In breast cancer patients, the study compared the TCR beta repertoires of tumor, adjacent nontumor tissue and axillary lymph nodes. The study was designed to assess the relationships and possible T-cell exchange between tumor, surrounding tissue and draining lymph node repertoires in human breast cancer.

This clonotype was observed at least ten times. No cognate antigen has been identified for it. No base qualities exist here, and no much larger clone lies one base off it. Overall study results and their limits: The study presented the conclusion that tumor T cells originate in lymph nodes as consistent with a hypothesis, not as something directly demonstrated. T-cell repertoire diversity in tumors was found to be lower than in lymph nodes but higher than in nontumor tissue, and preferential V and J gene usage was observed. In luminal-like breast cancer, tumor and nontumor tissue repertoires resembled each other significantly more than in basal-like breast cancer. The data were judged consistent with most tumor T cells deriving from the lymph node and then expanding within tumor tissue.

The sequencer listed for this sample is Illumina HiSeq 2000. Multiplex PCR amplification was used to generate the TCR beta chain libraries. The amplified TCR beta chain products were analyzed by high-throughput sequencing. TCRdb's own reprocessing of the public reads used fastp at Q25 and MiXCR and kept productive beta chains. Every distinct CDR3 protein forms one entry, paired with its most common genes and DNA. Here the sample has about 130,000 distinct CDR3 sequences; roughly 20% occur a single time. In total, the top ten clones hold 2.2% of the sample. The lymph node samples were taken from the axillary draining lymph nodes of breast cancer patients. Sequencing was performed on axillary lymph node tissue. The clonotype was recovered from a female donor with breast cancer. Some clones in this sample may be carry-over from other donors' samples.

For the CDR3, the sequence is CASSPHPPGGAKGTDTQYF. The DNA is TGTGCCAGCAGCCCGCACCCCCCGGGTGGGGCTAAGGGTACAGATACGCAGTATTTT. The rearranged chain carries TRBV7-3 and TRBJ2-3; the D segment could be TRBD1, given 5 matching bases. Including the terminal cysteine and phenylalanine, the CDR3 comprises 19 residues. CDR3 DNA is the only sequence kept; it has 57 bases, read in frame from the first base. CDR1 SGHTA and CDR2 FQGTGA are derived from the germline V gene. At the junction V is shortened by 5 bases and J by 3 bases, with 27 bases in between.